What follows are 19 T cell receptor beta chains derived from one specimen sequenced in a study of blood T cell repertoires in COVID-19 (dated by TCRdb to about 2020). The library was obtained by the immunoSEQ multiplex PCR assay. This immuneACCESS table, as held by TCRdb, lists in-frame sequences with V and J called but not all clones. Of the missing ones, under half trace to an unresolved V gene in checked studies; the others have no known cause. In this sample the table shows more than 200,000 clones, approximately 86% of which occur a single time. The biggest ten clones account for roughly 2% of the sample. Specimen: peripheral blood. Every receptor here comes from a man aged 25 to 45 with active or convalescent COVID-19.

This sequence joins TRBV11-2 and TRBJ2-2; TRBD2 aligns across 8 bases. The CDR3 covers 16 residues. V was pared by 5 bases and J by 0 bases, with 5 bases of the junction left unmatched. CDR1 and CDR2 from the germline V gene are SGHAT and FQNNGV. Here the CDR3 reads CASSLIAGSNTGELFF. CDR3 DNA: TGTGCCAGCAGCCTCATAGCGGGGTCGAACACCGGGGAGCTGTTTTTT.

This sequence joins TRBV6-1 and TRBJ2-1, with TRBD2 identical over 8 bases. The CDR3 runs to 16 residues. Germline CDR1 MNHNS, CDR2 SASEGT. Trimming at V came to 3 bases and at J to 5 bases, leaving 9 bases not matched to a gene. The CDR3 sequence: CASSDLSSGPDNEQFF. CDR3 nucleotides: TGTGCCAGCAGTGATTTGTCTAGCGGGCCCGACAATGAGCAGTTCTTC.

CDR3 in DNA: TGTGCCAGCAGCCAAGGAGCGGGGGATTGGGATGAGCAGTTCTTC. Its translation is CASSQGAGDWDEQFF. This sequence joins TRBV3-1 (or the pseudogene TRBV3-2) and TRBJ2-1, with TRBD2 identical over 8 bases. The CDR3 consists of 15 residues. After removal of 1 base from V and 8 bases from J, the junction contained 7 bases not matched to a gene. Germline CDR1 reads LGHDT; CDR2 reads YNNKEL (reference sequence).

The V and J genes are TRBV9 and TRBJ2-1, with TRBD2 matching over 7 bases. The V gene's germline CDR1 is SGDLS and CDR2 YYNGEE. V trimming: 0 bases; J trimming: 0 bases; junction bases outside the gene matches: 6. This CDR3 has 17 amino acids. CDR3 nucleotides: TGTGCCAGCAGCGTAGCTGGGCGGGGGAGCTCCTACAATGAGCAGTTCTTC. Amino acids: CASSVAGRGSSYNEQFF.

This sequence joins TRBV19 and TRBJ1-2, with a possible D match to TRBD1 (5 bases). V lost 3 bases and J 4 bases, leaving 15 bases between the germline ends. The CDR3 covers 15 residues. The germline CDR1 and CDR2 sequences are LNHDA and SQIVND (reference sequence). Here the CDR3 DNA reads TGTGCCAGTAGTATGGACCCTGGACAATCCTATGGCTACACCTTC. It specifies CASSMDPGQSYGYTF. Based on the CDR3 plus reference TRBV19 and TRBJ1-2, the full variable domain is DGGITQSPKYLFRKEGQNVTLSCEQNLNHDAMYWYRQDPGQGLRLIYYSQIVNDFQKGDIAEGYSVSREKKESFPLTVTSAQKNPTAFYLCASSMDPGQSYGYTFGSGTRLTVV.

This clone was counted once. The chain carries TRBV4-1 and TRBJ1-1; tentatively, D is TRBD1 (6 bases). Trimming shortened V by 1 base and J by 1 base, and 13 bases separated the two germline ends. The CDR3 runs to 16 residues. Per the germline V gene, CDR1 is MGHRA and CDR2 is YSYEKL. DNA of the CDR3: TGCGCCAGCAGCCAAGGCCTACAGGGAACGAACACTGAAGCTTTCTTT. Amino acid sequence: CASSQGLQGTNTEAFF.

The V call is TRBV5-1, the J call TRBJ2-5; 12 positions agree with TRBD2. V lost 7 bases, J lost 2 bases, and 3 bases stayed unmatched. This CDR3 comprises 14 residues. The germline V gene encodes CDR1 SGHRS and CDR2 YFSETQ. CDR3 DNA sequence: TGCGCCAGCCGACTAGCGGGGGAACAAGAGACCCAGTACTTC. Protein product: CASRLAGEQETQYF.

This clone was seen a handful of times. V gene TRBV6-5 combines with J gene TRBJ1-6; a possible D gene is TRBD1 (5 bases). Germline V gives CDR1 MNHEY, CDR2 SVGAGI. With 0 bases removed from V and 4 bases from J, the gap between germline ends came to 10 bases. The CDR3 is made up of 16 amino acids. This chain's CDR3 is CASSYSTAGYNSPLHF. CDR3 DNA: TGTGCCAGCAGTTACTCGACCGCAGGGTATAATTCACCCCTCCACTTT.

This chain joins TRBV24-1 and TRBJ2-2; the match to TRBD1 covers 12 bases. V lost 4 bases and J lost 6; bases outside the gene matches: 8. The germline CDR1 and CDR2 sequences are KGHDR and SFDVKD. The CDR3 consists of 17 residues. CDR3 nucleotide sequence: TGTGCCACCAGTGAGGGACAGGGGGCCGGTAGGTCCGGGGAGCTGTTTTTT. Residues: CATSEGQGAGRSGELFF.

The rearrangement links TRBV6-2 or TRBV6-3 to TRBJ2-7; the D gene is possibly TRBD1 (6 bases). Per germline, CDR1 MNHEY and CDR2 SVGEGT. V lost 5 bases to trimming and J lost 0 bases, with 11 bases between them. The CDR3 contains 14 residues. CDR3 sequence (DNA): TGTGCCAGCAGTGAGGACAGAGTCTCCTACGAGCAGTACTTC. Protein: CASSEDRVSYEQYF.

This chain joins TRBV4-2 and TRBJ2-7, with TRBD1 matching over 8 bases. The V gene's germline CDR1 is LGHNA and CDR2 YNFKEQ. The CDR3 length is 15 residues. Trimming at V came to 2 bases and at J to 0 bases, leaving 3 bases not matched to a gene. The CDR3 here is CASSQNDRGSYEQYF. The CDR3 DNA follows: TGTGCCAGCAGCCAAAACGACAGGGGCTCCTACGAGCAGTACTTC.

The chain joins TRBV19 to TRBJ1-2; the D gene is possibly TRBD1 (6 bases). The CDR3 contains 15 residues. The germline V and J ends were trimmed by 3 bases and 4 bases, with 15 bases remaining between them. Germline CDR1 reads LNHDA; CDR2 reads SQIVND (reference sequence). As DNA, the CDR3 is TGTGCCAGTAGTATGGGCAGGGGAGGGGGCTATGGCTACACCTTC. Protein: CASSMGRGGGYGYTF.

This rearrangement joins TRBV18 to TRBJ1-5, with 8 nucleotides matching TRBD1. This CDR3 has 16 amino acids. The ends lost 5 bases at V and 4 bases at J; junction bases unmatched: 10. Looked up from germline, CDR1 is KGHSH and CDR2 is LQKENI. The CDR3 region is CASSATSGGGNQPQHF. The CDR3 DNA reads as TGTGCCAGCTCAGCAACTTCAGGGGGCGGGAATCAGCCCCAGCATTTT. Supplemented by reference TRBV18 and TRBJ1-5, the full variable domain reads NAGVMQNPRHLVRRRGQEARLRCSPMKGHSHVYWYRQLPEEGLKFMVYLQKENIIDESGMPKERFSAEFPKEGPSILRIQQVVRGDSAAYFCASSATSGGGNQPQHFGDGTRLSIL.

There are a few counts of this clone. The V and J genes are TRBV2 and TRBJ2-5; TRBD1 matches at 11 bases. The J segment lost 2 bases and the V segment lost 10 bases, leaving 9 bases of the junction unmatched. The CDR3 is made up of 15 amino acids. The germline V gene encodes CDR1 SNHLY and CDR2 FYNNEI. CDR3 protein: CATERDRGFQETQYF. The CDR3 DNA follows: TGTGCCACAGAAAGGGACAGGGGGTTTCAAGAGACCCAGTACTTC.

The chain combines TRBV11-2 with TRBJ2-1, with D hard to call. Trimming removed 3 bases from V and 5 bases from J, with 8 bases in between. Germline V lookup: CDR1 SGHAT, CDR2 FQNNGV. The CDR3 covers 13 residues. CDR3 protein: CASSLVTNNEQFF. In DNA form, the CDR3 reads TGTGCCAGCAGCTTGGTTACAAACAATGAGCAGTTCTTC.

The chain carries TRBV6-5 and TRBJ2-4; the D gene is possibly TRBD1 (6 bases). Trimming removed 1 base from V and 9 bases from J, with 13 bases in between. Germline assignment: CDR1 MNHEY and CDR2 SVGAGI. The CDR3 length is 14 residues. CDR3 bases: TGTGCCAGCAGTTACTTAATAGAAGGGGGCATTCAGTACTTC. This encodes CASSYLIEGGIQYF.

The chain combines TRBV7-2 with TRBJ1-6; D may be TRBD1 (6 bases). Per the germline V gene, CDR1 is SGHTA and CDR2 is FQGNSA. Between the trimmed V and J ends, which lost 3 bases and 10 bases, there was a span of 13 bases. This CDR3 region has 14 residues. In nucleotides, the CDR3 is TGTGCCAGCAGCTTGCAGGGGTCCAACTCACCCCTCCACTTT. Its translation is CASSLQGSNSPLHF.

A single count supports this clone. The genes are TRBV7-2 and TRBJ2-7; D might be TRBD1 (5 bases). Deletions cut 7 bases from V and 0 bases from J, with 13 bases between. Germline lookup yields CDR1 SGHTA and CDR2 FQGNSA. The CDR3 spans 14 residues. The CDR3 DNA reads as TGTGCCAGCATCGTGGACACAAGCTCCTACGAGCAGTACTTC. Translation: CASIVDTSSYEQYF.

CDR3 nucleotide sequence: TGTGCCAGCAGCTTGGTTTCGGGGGTCACAGATACGCAGTATTTT. The encoded protein is CASSLVSGVTDTQYF. The chain employs TRBV5-6 and TRBJ2-3, with D possibly TRBD2 on 6 matching bases. Germline assignment: CDR1 SGHDT and CDR2 YYEEEE. The CDR3 length is 15 residues. Trimming took off 0 bases at V and 2 bases at J, with 10 bases between the two ends.